The text below deals with one T cell receptor (beta chain). A much larger clone is a single base away; this may be a read error. This is likely a read error, given that the CDR3 carries no conserved phenylalanine or tryptophan at its end. Germline CDR1 is KGHSH and CDR2 is LQKENI. The V segment lost 1 base and the J segment 2 bases; nucleotides outside the gene matches: 5. This CDR3 contains 15 residues. TCR beta CDR3 regions were amplified from RNA transcripts. First-round RT-PCR of the TCR CDR3 relied on the HTBI primer set. MiXCR was run by TCRdb on the multiplex PCR reads, yielding one entry per CDR3 protein. The data hold 500,000 to 750,000 distinct CDR3 sequences, with approximately 15% observed a single time. The sample comes from a study of T cells in Graves' hyperthyroidism and ophthalmopathy.

This chain uses TRBV18 with TRBJ2-7; 7 bases match TRBD1. The sequence came from a young woman with Graves' ophthalmopathy. The sequencing input was blood. The chain's CDR3 is CASSPRRDSAYEQYL. The CDR3 nucleotides are TGTGCCAGCTCACCACGCCGGGACAGTGCCTACGAGCAGTACCTC.